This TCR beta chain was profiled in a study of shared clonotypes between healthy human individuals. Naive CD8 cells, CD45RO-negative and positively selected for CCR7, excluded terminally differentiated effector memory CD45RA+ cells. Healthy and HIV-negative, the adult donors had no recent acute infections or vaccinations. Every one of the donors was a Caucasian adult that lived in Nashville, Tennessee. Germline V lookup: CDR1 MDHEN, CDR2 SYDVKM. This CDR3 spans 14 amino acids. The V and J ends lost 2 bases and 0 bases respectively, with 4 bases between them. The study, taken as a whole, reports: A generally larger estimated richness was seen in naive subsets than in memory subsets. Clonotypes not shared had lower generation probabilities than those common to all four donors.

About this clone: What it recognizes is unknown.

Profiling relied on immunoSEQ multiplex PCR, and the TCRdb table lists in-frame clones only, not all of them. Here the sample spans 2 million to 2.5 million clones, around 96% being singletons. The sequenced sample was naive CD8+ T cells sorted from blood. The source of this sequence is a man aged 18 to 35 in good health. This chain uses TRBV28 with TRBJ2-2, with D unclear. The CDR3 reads CASSLTPNTGELFF. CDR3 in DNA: TGTGCCAGCAGTTTAACCCCGAACACCGGGGAGCTGTTTTTT.